The clone carrying this T cell receptor (beta chain) was counted between two and nine times. Its antigen is as yet unknown. This CDR3 is built from 16 residues. Germline V gene lookup returns CDR1 SGHDN and CDR2 FVKESK. Trimming removed 4 bases from V and 8 bases from J; junction bases left unmatched: 13. The sample originates from a study of CD8 T cells in ankylosing spondylitis. Overall study findings and caveats: With a CD8+ phenotype, disease-linked clones were relatively rare in peripheral blood. Significantly higher representation of disease-linked clones was reported for matched ankylosing spondylitis synovial fluid. In ankylosing spondylitis blood, a motif of eight highly homologous TCR beta variants appeared characteristic.

TCRdb fed the 5' RACE reads into MiXCR, producing one record per CDR3 protein. The sample carries more than 400,000 distinct CDR3 sequences, roughly 5.2% recorded once. The clonotype originates from a male donor with ankylosing spondylitis. V is TRBV14 and J is TRBJ2-3, with TRBD2 identical over 9 bases. Sequenced material: blood, either unsorted or a sorted T cell fraction (not recorded which). CDR3 DNA: TGTGCCAGCAGCCTCTTAGCGGGAGAGGGCAGCGGTACGCAGTATTTT. This encodes CASSLLAGEGSGTQYF.